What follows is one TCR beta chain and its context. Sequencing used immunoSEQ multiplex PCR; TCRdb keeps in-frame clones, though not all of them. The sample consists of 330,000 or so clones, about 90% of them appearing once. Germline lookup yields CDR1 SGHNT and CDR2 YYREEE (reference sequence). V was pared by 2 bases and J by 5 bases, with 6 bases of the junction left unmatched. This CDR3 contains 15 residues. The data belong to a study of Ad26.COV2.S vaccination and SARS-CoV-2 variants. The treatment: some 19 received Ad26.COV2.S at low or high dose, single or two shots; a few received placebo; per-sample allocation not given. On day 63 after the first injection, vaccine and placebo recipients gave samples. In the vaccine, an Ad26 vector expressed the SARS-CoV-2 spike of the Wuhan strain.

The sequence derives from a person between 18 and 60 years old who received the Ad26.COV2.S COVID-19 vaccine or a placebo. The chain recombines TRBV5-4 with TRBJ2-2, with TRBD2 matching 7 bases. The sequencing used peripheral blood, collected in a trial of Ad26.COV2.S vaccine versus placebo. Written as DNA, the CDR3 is TGTGCCAGCAGCTTCGGGGGGATGGAGACCGGGGAGCTGTTTTTT. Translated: CASSFGGMETGELFF. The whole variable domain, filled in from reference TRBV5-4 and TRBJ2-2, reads ETGVTQSPTHLIKTRGQQVTLRCSSQSGHNTVSWYQQALGQGPQFIFQYYREEENGRGNFPPRFSGLQFPNYSSELNVNALELDDSALYLCASSFGGMETGELFFGEGSRLTVL.